The clone carrying this T cell receptor (beta chain) was seen only a few times. The antigen is not known. The CDR3 sequence is 12 residues long. Germline CDR1 is MDHEN and CDR2 is SYDVKM. Between the trimmed V and J ends, which lost 7 bases and 7 bases, there was a span of 11 bases. These data come from a study of cytomegalovirus exposure and HLA in healthy donors. Regarding the study as a whole: A subsequent analysis found that TCR clusters from the first cohort also tended to co-occur in the 90 to 150 validation repertoires, with around 94% of cluster scores above 0. The study listed roughly 160 cytomegalovirus-associated TCR beta chains.

Method: immunoSEQ multiplex PCR; TCRdb's copy keeps in-frame clones and lacks some. The top ten clones hold about a tenth of a sample with roughly 150,000 clones, roughly 84% of them seen once. This chain joins TRBV28 and TRBJ1-5; the D is unclear. This sequence was found in a man younger than 40 in good health and CMV-seropositive. The sequencing sample was made of PBMCs. The CDR3 sequence: CASTLPGQPQHF. The DNA for the CDR3 is TGTGCCAGCACCCTCCCGGGACAGCCCCAGCATTTT. The variable domain in full, with the rest retrieved from reference TRBV28 and TRBJ1-5, is DVKVTQSSRYLVKRTGEKVFLECVQDMDHENMFWYRQDPGLGLRLIYFSYDVKMKEKGDIPEGYSVSREKKERFSLILESASTNQTSMYLCASTLPGQPQHFGDGTRLSIL.